A single T cell receptor beta chain is shown here with its context. These data come from a study of control samples from healthy donors and cancer patients. The data were produced by immunoSEQ multiplex PCR, yet TCRdb's version contains in-frame clones alone and is incomplete. The data show about 140,000 clones, about 89% seen once. Germline values: CDR1 SGHDN, CDR2 FVKESK. This CDR3 has 16 residues. Trimming cost V 4 bases and J 1 base; bases outside gene matches: 9. The rearrangement uses TRBV14 and TRBJ1-2; 7 bases match TRBD1. This clonotype originated in a man aged 18 to 30 in good health. The material sequenced was blood. The CDR3 here is CASSLNTRGSNYGYTF. CDR3 coding DNA: TGTGCCAGCAGCCTCAATACCAGGGGGAGTAACTATGGCTACACCTTC.